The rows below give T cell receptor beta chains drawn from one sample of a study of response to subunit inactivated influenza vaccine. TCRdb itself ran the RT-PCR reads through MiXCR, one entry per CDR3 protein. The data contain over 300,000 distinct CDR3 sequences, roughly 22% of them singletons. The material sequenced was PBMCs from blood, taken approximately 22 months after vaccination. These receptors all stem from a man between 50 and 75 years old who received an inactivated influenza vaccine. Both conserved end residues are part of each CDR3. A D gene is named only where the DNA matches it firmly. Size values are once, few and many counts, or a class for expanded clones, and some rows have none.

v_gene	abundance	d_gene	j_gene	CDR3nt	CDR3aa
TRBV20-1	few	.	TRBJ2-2	TGCAGTGCGCGGCTAGCGTCCACCGGGGAGCTGTTTTTT	CSARLASTGELFF
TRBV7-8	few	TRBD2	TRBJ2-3	TGTGCCAGCAGCTTAGCGGGTCGGGGGGGCACAGATACGCAGTATTTT	CASSLAGRGGTDTQYF
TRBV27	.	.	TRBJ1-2	TGTGCCAGCAGGACGGAGAACTATGGCTACACCTTC	CASRTENYGYTF
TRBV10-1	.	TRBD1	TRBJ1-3	TGCGCCAGCAGTGTTTCCGGACAGGGAGGAAACACCATATATTTT	CASSVSGQGGNTIYF
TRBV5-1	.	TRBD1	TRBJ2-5	TGCGCCAGCAGCTTTACAGGGGGGAAAGAGACCCAGTACTTC	CASSFTGGKETQYF
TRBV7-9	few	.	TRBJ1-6	TGTGCCAGCAGCTTGGGCGGCAGAGGATCACCCCTCCACTTT	CASSLGGRGSPLHF
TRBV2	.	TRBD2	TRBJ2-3	TGTGCCAGCACCCAAAGGACTAGCGGGGATAGCACAGATACGCAGTATTTT	CASTQRTSGDSTDTQYF
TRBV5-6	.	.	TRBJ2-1	TGTGCCAGCAGCCCCGCGCTTTCCTCCTACAATGAGCAGTTCTTC	CASSPALSSYNEQFF
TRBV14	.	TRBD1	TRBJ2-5	TGTGCCAGCAGAAGGACAGGGTTTCAAGAGACCCAGTACTTC	CASRRTGFQETQYF
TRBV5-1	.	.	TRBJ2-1	TGCGCCAGCAGCTTGTGGACCCCCCCCTACAATGAGCAGTTCTTC	CASSLWTPPYNEQFF
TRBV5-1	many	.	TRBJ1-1	TGCGCCAGCAACCATCCTGGGGAGAACACTGAAGCTTTCTTT	CASNHPGENTEAFF
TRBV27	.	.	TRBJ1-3	TGTGCCAGCAGTCCCACGACTGGAAACACCATATATTTT	CASSPTTGNTIYF
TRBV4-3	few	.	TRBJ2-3	TGCGCCAGCAGCCAAGTTACGGGGCCATCTAGCACAGATACGCAGTATTTT	CASSQVTGPSSTDTQYF
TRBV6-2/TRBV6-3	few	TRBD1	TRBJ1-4	TGTGCCAGCAGTTACGCAGGGGGACGCGAGGAACTGTTTTTT	CASSYAGGREELFF
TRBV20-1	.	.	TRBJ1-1	TGCAGTGCTAGAGATTGGGGAGCGAACACTGAAGCTTTCTTT	CSARDWGANTEAFF
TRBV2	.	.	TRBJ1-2	TGTGCCAGCACCGTACAGGGAATTGGCTACACCTTC	CASTVQGIGYTF
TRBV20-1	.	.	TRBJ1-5	TGCAGTGCCCGCGGAGGGGATCAGCCCCAGCATTTT	CSARGGDQPQHF
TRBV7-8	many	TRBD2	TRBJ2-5	TGTGCCAGCAGCTTAGTTCCTAGCGGGAGTGTGAAAGAGACCCAGTACTTC	CASSLVPSGSVKETQYF
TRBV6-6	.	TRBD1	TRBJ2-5	TGTGCCAGCACCCGGGACAGGGGTGAGACCCAGTACTTC	CASTRDRGETQYF
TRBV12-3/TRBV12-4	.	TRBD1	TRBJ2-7	TGTGCCAGCAGTATTGACAGGGGACTCTACGAGCAGTACTTC	CASSIDRGLYEQYF